This T cell receptor (beta chain) was captured by sequencing in a study of blood T cell repertoires in COVID-19. Per the original methods: For nucleated cells, counts were estimated from reference gene primer amplification. Repertoires were generated with immunoSEQ multiplex PCR, while TCRdb's copy carries only in-frame clones and drops some. Clone size and V and J calls were adopted from that table, with D and trimming inferred from the DNA. The table records around 270,000 clones, 80% to 90% of them present only once. The sequencing input was PBMCs or T cells enriched from blood (not recorded which). This TCR came from a woman aged 35 to 49 who had been exposed to COVID-19.

CDR3 protein: CASSFEGSYNEQFF. CDR3 DNA: TGTGCCAGCAGCTTTGAGGGTTCCTACAATGAGCAGTTCTTC. The V call is TRBV7-3, the J call TRBJ2-1; D is possibly TRBD2 (5 bases). Germline lookup yields CDR1 SGHTA and CDR2 FQGTGA. The CDR3 is made up of 14 amino acids. V was pared by 3 bases and J by 1 base, with 7 bases between.